The TCR beta chain described here comes from a study of blood T cell repertoires in COVID-19. Background on the study: COVID-19 samples from acute and convalescent phases originated in the United States, Italy and Spain. In each case, the material was cDNA or gDNA derived from T cells, B-cell-depleted T cells, or PBMCs.

As handled by the study authors: Amplification with reference gene primers provided the estimates of nucleated cell counts. Some clones are missing from TCRdb's copy, which holds only in-frame ones; the method was immunoSEQ multiplex PCR. V and J calls and clone size are copied from that table; D and trimming were computed from the DNA. The sample contains 150,000 to 200,000 clones, 87% of which appear only once. The CDR3 consists of 14 residues. Germline CDR1 is MNHEY and CDR2 is SMNVEV (reference sequence). The germline V and J ends were trimmed by 6 bases and 7 bases, with 19 bases remaining between them.

The chain carries TRBV27 and TRBJ2-7, with a tentative D call TRBD1 (6 bases). The sequence was collected from a young man with active or convalescent COVID-19. The sequenced sample consisted of peripheral blood. The CDR3 DNA reads TGTGCCAGCAGACCCGCAGGGGTAACGGGGGAGCAGTACTTC. This sequence encodes CASRPAGVTGEQYF.